The 27 T cell receptor beta chains given below trace back to one sample, sequenced in a study of T-cell memory formation after mild COVID-19. MiXCR, applied by TCRdb to the 5' RACE reads, yields one record per CDR3 protein. The sample includes about 560,000 distinct CDR3 sequences, 20% to 25% seen only once; the top ten take about 8.2%. Material: PBMCs or a T cell subset sorted from them (not recorded which). The source of these receptors is an adult woman who had mild COVID-19 (a few samples of this study predate the infection). Cell type and time point are not known.

This clonotype has ten or more counts. The rearrangement uses TRBV7-9 and TRBJ2-2; D uncertain. CDR1 and CDR2 from the germline V gene are SEHNR and FQNEAQ (reference sequence). The CDR3 covers 13 residues. The germline V and J ends were trimmed by 2 bases and 3 bases, with 4 bases remaining between them. The CDR3 loop is CASSLWDTGELFF. The CDR3 nucleotides are TGTGCCAGCAGCTTATGGGACACCGGGGAGCTGTTTTTT.

The rearrangement links TRBV7-2 to TRBJ2-2; 8 positions agree with TRBD1. V lost 3 bases and J lost 3; bases outside the gene matches: 6. CDR3 length: 16 residues. Germline assignment: CDR1 SGHTA and CDR2 FQGNSA. The CDR3 loop is CASSLGSRGHTGELFF. The CDR3 DNA follows: TGTGCCAGCAGCTTGGGGAGCAGGGGGCACACCGGGGAGCTGTTTTTT.

This clonotype was recorded a few times. V and J are TRBV12-3 or TRBV12-4 and TRBJ1-1; D remains ambiguous. V was cut by 8 bases and J by 1 base, with 20 bases left in between. The CDR3 loop spans 16 amino acids. CDR3 residues: CASSSRVAWGNTEAFF. The CDR3 DNA is TGTGCCAGCTCTTCCCGAGTGGCGTGGGGGAACACTGAAGCTTTCTTT.

The genes are TRBV7-2 and TRBJ2-7, with TRBD1 as a possible D gene (5 bases). The V end was cut by 3 bases, the J end by 5 bases, with 14 bases between. Germline assignment: CDR1 SGHTA and CDR2 FQGNSA. This CDR3 is built from 14 residues. CDR3: CASSFGQGKNEQYF. CDR3 nucleotides: TGTGCCAGCAGCTTCGGCCAGGGAAAGAACGAGCAGTACTTC.

The V gene is TRBV9, the J gene TRBJ1-2; perhaps TRBD1 as D (5 bases). The CDR3 totals 16 residues. The V gene's germline CDR1 is SGDLS and CDR2 YYNGEE. Between the trimmed V and J ends, which lost 0 bases and 4 bases, there was a span of 16 bases. DNA of the CDR3: TGTGCCAGCAGCGTAGTTTCAGGGATGGCGATCTATGGCTACACCTTC. It encodes CASSVVSGMAIYGYTF.

This clonotype was counted a few times. The chain couples TRBV7-9 to TRBJ2-1, with D possibly TRBD2 on 5 matching bases. This CDR3 contains 14 residues. Trimming took 1 base from V and 9 from J, leaving 13 bases between them. Germline V lookup: CDR1 SEHNR, CDR2 FQNEAQ (reference sequence). In DNA, the CDR3 is TGTGCCAGCAGCTTAGGCCCAGCGAGCGGTGAGCAGTTCTTC. This sequence encodes CASSLGPASGEQFF.

The J gene is TRBJ2-1, the V gene TRBV9, with 10 positions matching TRBD2. Germline CDR1 is SGDLS and CDR2 is YYNGEE. CDR3 size: 17 residues. With 3 bases clipped from V and 2 bases from J, the junction kept 8 bases outside the gene matches. CDR3 sequence reads: CASSARTSGKAYNEQFF. The CDR3 coding sequence is TGTGCCAGCAGCGCGAGGACTAGCGGAAAAGCCTACAATGAGCAGTTCTTC.

The table lists this clonotype with a few counts. The V call is TRBV20-1, the J call TRBJ1-2; TRBD1 matches at 9 bases. V lost 0 bases to trimming and J lost 1 base; unmatched junction nucleotides: 6. The CDR3 length is 16 residues. Germline V gives CDR1 DFQATT, CDR2 SNEGSKA (reference sequence). As DNA, the CDR3 is TGCAGTGCTAGAGATTGGGGACAGGGAGTTAACTATGGCTACACCTTC. As protein: CSARDWGQGVNYGYTF.

A few counts support this clonotype. The chain combines TRBV10-3 with TRBJ2-7; D is ambiguous. From germline, CDR1 is ENHRY and CDR2 SYGVKD. The CDR3 consists of 12 residues. V lost 2 bases to trimming and J lost 5 bases, with 7 bases between them. CDR3 nucleotides: TGTGCCATCAGTGAGAATCGGGACGAGCAGTACTTC. This codes for CAISENRDEQYF.

The V and J genes are TRBV16 and TRBJ2-1; maybe TRBD1 (6 bases). Trimming removed 6 bases at V and 3 bases at J, with 12 bases between. The CDR3 has 14 amino acids. Germline V CDR1 and CDR2: KGHSY, FQNENV. The CDR3 nucleotides are TGTGCCAGCAGTCCAGGGGCCAGCTACAATGAGCAGTTCTTC. Its translation: CASSPGASYNEQFF. The whole variable domain, filled in from reference TRBV16 and TRBJ2-1, reads GEEVAQTPKHLVRGEGQKAKLYCAPIKGHSYVFWYQQVLKNEFKFLISFQNENVFDETGMPKERFSAKCLPNSPCSLEIQATKLEDSAVYFCASSPGASYNEQFFGPGTRLTVL.

This clonotype was seen ten or more times. In nucleotides, the CDR3 is TGTGCCAGCAGCTTAATCCGGGGAGGCGCCGGGGAGCTGTTTTTT. The encoded protein is CASSLIRGGAGELFF. V usage is TRBV11-2 and J usage is TRBJ2-2, with D perhaps TRBD2 (6 bases). Trimming cost V 2 bases and J 6 bases, with 13 bases left between them. Germline V gene lookup returns CDR1 SGHAT and CDR2 FQNNGV. The CDR3 spans 15 residues.

This chain links TRBV9 with TRBJ1-2, with no clear D. Trimming removed 0 bases at V and 6 bases at J, with 12 bases between. Looked up from germline, CDR1 is SGDLS and CDR2 is YYNGEE. The CDR3 spans 14 residues. CDR3 region: CASSVDHAMDGYTF. As DNA, the CDR3 is TGTGCCAGCAGCGTAGACCATGCTATGGATGGCTACACCTTC. Full variable domain (missing parts from reference TRBV9 and TRBJ1-2): DSGVTQTPKHLITATGQRVTLRCSPRSGDLSVYWYQQSLDQGLQFLIQYYNGEERAKGNILERFSAQQFPDLHSELNLSSLELGDSALYFCASSVDHAMDGYTFGSGTRLTVV.

V is TRBV11-2 and J is TRBJ1-1, with D unclear. The CDR3 has 15 amino acids. Germline values: CDR1 SGHAT, CDR2 FQNNGV. V dropped 5 bases and J dropped 5 bases, with 18 bases sitting between them. The chain's CDR3 is CASSPPVGVVTEAFF. DNA of the CDR3: TGTGCCAGCAGCCCCCCAGTGGGTGTTGTAACTGAAGCTTTCTTT.

V and J are TRBV7-9 and TRBJ1-2, with D possibly matching TRBD1 (5 bases). The V and J ends lost 5 bases and 6 bases respectively, with 13 bases between them. This CDR3 region has 13 residues. Germline loops: CDR1 SEHNR, CDR2 FQNEAQ (reference sequence). The CDR3 DNA reads TGTGCCAGCAGCATAGGACATAGGGATGGCTACACCTTC. Translated: CASSIGHRDGYTF.

This clonotype was seen a few times. The gene calls are TRBV4-1 and TRBJ2-3, with 9 bases matching TRBD1. The V gene end was trimmed by 2 bases and the J gene end by 3 bases; junction bases not matched to a gene: 3. This CDR3 comprises 15 residues. Germline CDR1 MGHRA, CDR2 YSYEKL. CDR3 sequence reads: CASSQSGQGTDTQYF. The CDR3 nucleotides are TGCGCCAGCAGCCAAAGCGGACAGGGGACAGATACGCAGTATTTT.

This clonotype has only a few counts. The V call is TRBV29-1, the J call TRBJ1-1; tentative D call: TRBD1 (5 bases). This CDR3 has 14 residues. Germline CDR1 is SQVTM and CDR2 is ANQGSEA. V lost 4 bases to trimming and J lost 8 bases, with 20 bases between them. The CDR3 DNA reads as TGCAGCGTTGTCACCGGGTGGGGCGGGTTAGAAGCTTTCTTT. This gives the protein CSVVTGWGGLEAFF.

The chain links TRBV5-6 to TRBJ1-2; 7 nucleotides align to TRBD1. J was trimmed by 4 bases and V by 4 bases; bases with no gene match: 7. Per germline, CDR1 SGHDT and CDR2 YYEEEE. The CDR3 length is 14 residues. Written as DNA, the CDR3 is TGTGCCAGCAGCGCGACAGGGAAGTTCTATGGCTACACCTTC. Residues: CASSATGKFYGYTF.

This chain links TRBV5-1 with TRBJ2-7, with D possibly being TRBD1 or TRBD2 (5 bases each). Per the germline V gene, CDR1 is SGHRS and CDR2 is YFSETQ. The CDR3 has 14 amino acids. Trimming shortened V by 4 bases and J by 0 bases, and 11 bases separated the two germline ends. CDR3 nucleotide sequence: TGCGCCAGCAGCACGGGACGGATCTCCTACGAGCAGTACTTC. This codes for CASSTGRISYEQYF.

The chain joins TRBV12-3 or TRBV12-4 to TRBJ2-1; either TRBD1 or TRBD2 may supply D (6 bases each). The CDR3 loop spans 15 amino acids. V was clipped by 6 bases and J by 3 bases, with 15 bases between them. The CDR3 here is CASSLRGPGYNEQFF. The CDR3 DNA follows: TGTGCCAGCAGCCTACGGGGGCCGGGCTACAATGAGCAGTTCTTC.

V gene TRBV5-6 combines with J gene TRBJ2-2; 9 nucleotides match TRBD1. The V gene's germline CDR1 is SGHDT and CDR2 YYEEEE. The ends lost 5 bases at V and 0 bases at J; junction bases unmatched: 2. The CDR3 is 15 residues long. The CDR3 bases are TGTGCCAGCAGGACAGGGGGGCCGAACACCGGGGAGCTGTTTTTT. Translation gives CASRTGGPNTGELFF.

The sample holds a few counts of this clonotype. The gene calls are TRBV6-5 and TRBJ1-1; possibly TRBD1 for D (6 bases). V was cut by 0 bases and J by 5 bases, with 7 bases left in between. Germline CDR1 and CDR2: MNHEY and SVGAGI. The CDR3 spans 13 residues. The CDR3 bases are TGTGCCAGCAGTTACTCGGGGACAACTGAAGCTTTCTTT. Translation gives CASSYSGTTEAFF.

This clonotype was recorded a few times. V usage is TRBV20-1 and J usage is TRBJ1-1; the match to TRBD1 covers 12 bases. This CDR3 is 16 amino acids long. Losses at the gene ends were 1 base for V and 3 bases for J; bases not matched to a gene: 6. Germline assignment: CDR1 DFQATT and CDR2 SNEGSKA (reference sequence). The CDR3 is CSARVGTGGRDTEAFF. As DNA, the CDR3 is TGCAGTGCTAGAGTGGGGACAGGGGGCAGGGACACTGAAGCTTTCTTT.

The rearrangement joins TRBV21-1 to TRBJ1-4. TRBV21-1 has pseudogene status. The CDR3 is made up of 14 amino acids. The DNA of the CDR3 is TGTGCCAGCAGCAAAGACAGGAGGGGCGAAAAACTGTTTTTT. Translation gives CASSKDRRGEKLFF.

In this sample, this clonotype turned up many times. The V call is TRBV12-3 or TRBV12-4, the J call TRBJ2-3; D is unclear. V was cut by 5 bases and J by 6 bases, with 9 bases left in between. The CDR3 spans 12 residues. This CDR3 is CASSPRRDTQYF. CDR3 nucleotide sequence: TGTGCCAGCAGTCCCCGCCGGGATACGCAGTATTTT.

This clonotype was picked up a small number of times. The chain couples TRBV4-2 to TRBJ1-1, with a tentative D call TRBD1 (6 bases). The ends were cut back, 4 bases at V and 4 bases at J, with 16 bases in the middle. CDR3 size: 15 residues. Germline CDR1 is LGHNA and CDR2 is YNFKEQ. The DNA of the CDR3 is TGTGCCAGCAGCCCTCACGGGGGCGAGGTCACTGAAGCTTTCTTT. Protein product: CASSPHGGEVTEAFF.

The genes are TRBV18 and TRBJ2-1; TRBD2 agrees at 8 bases. The germline V gene has CDR1 KGHSH and CDR2 LQKENI. The CDR3 is 19 amino acids. Trimming removed 4 bases from V and 5 bases from J; junction bases left unmatched: 19. The CDR3 here is CASSLFLALSGSRDNEQFF. In DNA, the CDR3 is TGTGCCAGCTCACTGTTTCTCGCCCTAAGCGGGAGTCGGGACAATGAGCAGTTCTTC.

The chain uses TRBV4-1 and TRBJ2-7, with unresolved D. Germline lookup yields CDR1 MGHRA and CDR2 YSYEKL. The V end lost 5 bases, the J end lost 2 bases, and 13 bases lay between the germline ends. The CDR3 totals 14 residues. CDR3: CASSSDAGPYEQYF. Written as DNA, the CDR3 is TGCGCCAGCAGCAGCGATGCAGGCCCCTACGAGCAGTACTTC.